This T cell receptor beta chain appears in the sequencing data of a study of blood T cell repertoires in COVID-19. Study overall: Samples representing acute and convalescent COVID-19 were sourced from the United States, Italy and Spain. Sources were T cells, B-cell-depleted T cells, or PBMCs; the material itself was cDNA or gDNA.

In the case of this clone: The same CDR3 arises from other DNA sequences in this sample as well.

The trim removed 4 bases at V and 5 bases at J, leaving 2 bases unmatched. This CDR3 has 14 amino acids. The germline V gene has CDR1 SGHRS and CDR2 YFSETQ. Original data processing: Nucleated cell counts were estimated from reference gene primer amplification. The data were produced by immunoSEQ multiplex PCR, yet TCRdb's version contains in-frame clones alone and is incomplete. V and J calls and clone size follow that table, whereas D and trimming were derived from the DNA. There are some 50,000 clones in the sample; approximately 90% occur only once, and under 4.5% lies in the top ten. Material: peripheral blood. The V gene is TRBV5-1, the J gene TRBJ1-5; 11 bases are a match to TRBD1. This sequence was found in a middle-aged man with acute or convalescent COVID-19. CDR3 coding DNA: TGCGCCAGCAGCCAGGGACAGGGGGATCAGCCCCAGCATTTT. Protein: CASSQGQGDQPQHF.